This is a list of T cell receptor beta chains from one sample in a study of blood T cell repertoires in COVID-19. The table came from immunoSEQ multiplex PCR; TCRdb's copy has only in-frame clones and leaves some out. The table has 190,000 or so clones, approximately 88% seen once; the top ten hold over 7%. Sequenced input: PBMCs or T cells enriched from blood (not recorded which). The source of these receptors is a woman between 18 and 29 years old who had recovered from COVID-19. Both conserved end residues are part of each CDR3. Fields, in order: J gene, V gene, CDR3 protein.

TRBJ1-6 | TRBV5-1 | CASSLEGDSPLHF
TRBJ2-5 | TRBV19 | CASSIGQGPQETQYF
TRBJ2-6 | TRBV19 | CASSTAGGGANVLTF
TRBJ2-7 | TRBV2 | CASSKRGQSYEQYF
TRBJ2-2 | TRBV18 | CASSTGLAGNTGELFF
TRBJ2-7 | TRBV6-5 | CASKDRTYEQYF
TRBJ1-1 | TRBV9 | CASSTGQGRPEAFF
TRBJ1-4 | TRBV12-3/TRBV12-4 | CASSFGLPEKLFF
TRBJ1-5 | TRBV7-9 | CASSPGTGADQPQHF
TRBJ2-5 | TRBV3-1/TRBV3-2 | CASSQPPRAGTKETQYF
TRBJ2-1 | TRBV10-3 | CAISLENEQFF
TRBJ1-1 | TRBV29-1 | CSVLGGNTEAFF
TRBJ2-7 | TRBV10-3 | CAISERQTYEQYF
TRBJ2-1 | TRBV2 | CASSILGLAGGQNEQFF
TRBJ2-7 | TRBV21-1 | CASSKAQMEVDEQYF
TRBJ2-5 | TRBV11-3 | CASSSTSLNQETQYF
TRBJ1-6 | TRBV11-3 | CASSRQGADSPLHF
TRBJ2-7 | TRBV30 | CAWSLTGEGEQYF
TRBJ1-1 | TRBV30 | CAWIELQAFF
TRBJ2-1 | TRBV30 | CAQNVRVGGYNEQFF
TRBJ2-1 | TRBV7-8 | CASSTLGGLFGNEQFF
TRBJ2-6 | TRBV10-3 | CAISESSRPSGANVLTF
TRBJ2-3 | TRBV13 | CASSLGRDGGTDTQYF
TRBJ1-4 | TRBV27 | CASSLHPDRPGSKMFF
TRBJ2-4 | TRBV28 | CASRSGGVAKNIQYF
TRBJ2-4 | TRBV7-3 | CASSSPGQGGIAKNIQYF
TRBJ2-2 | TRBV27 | CASTKERGHTGELFF
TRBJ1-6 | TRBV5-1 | CASSPQTGPNSPLHF
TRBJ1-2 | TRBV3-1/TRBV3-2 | CASTPTMGRDYGYTF
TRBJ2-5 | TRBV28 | CASSFRPPPGEETQYF
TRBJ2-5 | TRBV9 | CASRGPGDQETQYF
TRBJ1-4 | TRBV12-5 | CASGLVPSRQFATNEKLFF
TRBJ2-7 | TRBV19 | CASSSNAEPYEQYF
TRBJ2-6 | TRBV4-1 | CASSQADRGDNVLTF
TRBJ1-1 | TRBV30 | CAWSSRTGDTEAFF
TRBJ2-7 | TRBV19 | CASSNRDSRYEQYF
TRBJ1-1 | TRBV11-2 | CASSLGGGGTHTEAFF
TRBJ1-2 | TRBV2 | CASSGQGLVGYTF
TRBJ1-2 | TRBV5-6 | CASSFGAGGYGYTF
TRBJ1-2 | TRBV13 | CASNPLGADGYTF
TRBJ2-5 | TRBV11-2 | CASSLGAVPGKYQETQYF
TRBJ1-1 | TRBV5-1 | CASSLTGLNTEAFF
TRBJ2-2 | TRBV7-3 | CASSLGTSLYTGELFF
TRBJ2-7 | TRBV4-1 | CASSPTDRGSYEQYF
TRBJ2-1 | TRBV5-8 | CASRQGQGGYNEQFF
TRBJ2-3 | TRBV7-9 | CASSPTPQVPDTQYF
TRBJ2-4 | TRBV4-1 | CASSQDGLAGNIQYF
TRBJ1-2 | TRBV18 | CASSPDRGYGYTF
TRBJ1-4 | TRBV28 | CASMNSRNEKLFF
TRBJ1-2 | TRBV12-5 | CASGTTGTGRRGDYGYTF
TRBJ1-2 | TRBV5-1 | CASSLRQGASGYTF
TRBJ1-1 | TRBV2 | CASRGDRGRAEAFF
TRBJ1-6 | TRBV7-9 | CASSFVGESHSPLHF
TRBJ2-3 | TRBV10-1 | CASSGAGGQDTQYF
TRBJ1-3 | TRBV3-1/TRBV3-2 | CASSPRDRADTIYF
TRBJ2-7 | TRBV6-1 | CASSGVECGLAVCEQYF